This T cell receptor (beta chain) comes out of a study of shared clonotypes between healthy human individuals (TCRdb year 2020). Notes on the research overall: The cohort included a few men and a couple of women between 18 and 49 years of age. Per donor, leukapheresis produced somewhere between about 0.9 and 9.5 billion PBMCs. For each donor, CD4 naive and CD4 memory were each given three plates, CD8 naive was given two plates, and CD8 memory was given one plate. To estimate repertoire size and how much clonotype sharing occurs between individuals, the study deeply sequenced the blood TCR repertoires of roughly 5 healthy adults. Libraries were prepared and TCR repertoires were sequenced by different laboratories using diverse techniques, in order to increase sequencing depth and limit assay-specific biases. Points the paper makes about the study in general: Pairwise subsampling led to the expectation that sequencing depth would affect the degree of clonotype sharing among donors. Rarefaction of sorted-subset datasets indicated incomplete sequencing despite the large sequencing depth. Because the study included a small number of donors, the genetic and exposure-history diversity represented was limited. Larger estimated clonotype richness was generally found for naive subsets than for memory subsets. Higher generation probabilities were observed for clonotypes shared by all four sorted-subset donors than for non-shared clonotypes. Sampling was restricted to blood, and TCR repertoires in tissues likely differ from the TCR repertoires found in blood. About 4.5% of naive CD4, 3.5% of naive CD8, about 2.5% of memory CD4, and less than 0.45% of memory CD8 clonotypes were shared across several donors.

Comment on this clone: Its antigen is currently not known. No base quality values were provided; no much bigger clone lies one nucleotide off.

The CDR3 has 13 amino acids, counting the end cysteine and phenylalanine. Solely the CDR3 DNA is kept, with 39 bases framed from the first base. The germline V gene encodes CDR1 MDHEN and CDR2 SYDVKM. The germline ends are 5 bases apart after V is trimmed by 2 bases and J by 2 bases. Using the deep immunoSEQ assay, multiplex PCR amplified TCR CDR3 regions from genomic DNA. Genomic DNA extracted from each cell subset was distributed evenly over all wells of several immunoSEQ 96-well plates, and each plate served as one replicate. For sorted subsets, roughly 200 ng genomic DNA, equal to tens of thousands of T cell genomes, was loaded into each replicate PCR. Purified libraries were measured with a Qubit 3.0 fluorometer, size-checked on a Bioanalyzer 2100, and measured again with the KAPA Library Quantification kit. Each immunoSEQ 96-well plate was sequenced on its own single-read 150-cycle Illumina NextSeq 550 flow cell. In the authors' own workflow: The immunoSEQ output contained only junctional sequences without quality scores, so filtering could not match that applied to full-length reads. To assign V/J genes and CDR3, sequences were annotated against IMGT germline references using PyIR, a Python wrapper for IgBLAST v1.9. Any read was removed if the V/J assignment was weak (E-value above 1e-6), the CDR3 was missing, or the read contained stop codons, out-of-frame junctions, or ambiguous translated residues. V3J clonotypes were defined by identical inferred V gene, J gene, and CDR3 amino acid sequence. To compute the percentage overlap between repertoires, the number of shared unique clonotypes was divided by the size of the smaller repertoire. RTK rarefaction, the Chao1 estimator, and Recon v2.1 estimates of unobserved clonotypes were used to assess repertoire richness. OLGA was used to compute generation probabilities for all TCRbeta clonotypes that the gDNA method yielded from a handful of donors. As stored in TCRdb, this immuneACCESS dataset retains in-frame rearrangements with V and J assigned. A fraction of the clones does not appear; measured against another copy, unresolved V genes explain less than half of the discrepancy, and the remainder lacks a known reason. The V and J calls and clone size are taken from that table; D and trimming were inferred from the DNA. This sample has about 1.1 million clones in its table, and about four fifths of those were observed once. The top ten constitute 0.52% of the sample.

The donors were healthy, HIV-negative adults who had no recently reported acute infections or vaccinations. Every donor was a Caucasian adult residing in Nashville, Tennessee, USA. CD4+ T cells were enriched through magnetic negative selection, after which naive cells were positively selected on CD45RA and the remaining negative fraction served as the memory subset. Blood was obtained by leukapheresis, after which PBMCs were separated by Ficoll-Histopaque density gradient centrifugation and cryopreserved in liquid nitrogen vapor phase. Analytical flow cytometry was used to check the purity and quantity of every magnetically sorted T cell population. Each sorted fraction had its genomic DNA isolated and then quantified by UV absorbance on a Nanodrop 2000c.

The V and J genes are TRBV28 and TRBJ2-3; the D gene assignment is ambiguous. The TCR was taken from a man in his late teens or twenties in good health. Some clones in this sample may be carry-over from other donors' samples. Sequencing was carried out using memory CD4+ T cells from PBMCs. What this sample's cell subset or site label stands for: CD45RA-negative fraction. The CDR3 corresponds to CASSLGITDTQYF. The nucleotide sequence reads TGTGCCAGCAGTTTAGGGATCACAGATACGCAGTATTTT.